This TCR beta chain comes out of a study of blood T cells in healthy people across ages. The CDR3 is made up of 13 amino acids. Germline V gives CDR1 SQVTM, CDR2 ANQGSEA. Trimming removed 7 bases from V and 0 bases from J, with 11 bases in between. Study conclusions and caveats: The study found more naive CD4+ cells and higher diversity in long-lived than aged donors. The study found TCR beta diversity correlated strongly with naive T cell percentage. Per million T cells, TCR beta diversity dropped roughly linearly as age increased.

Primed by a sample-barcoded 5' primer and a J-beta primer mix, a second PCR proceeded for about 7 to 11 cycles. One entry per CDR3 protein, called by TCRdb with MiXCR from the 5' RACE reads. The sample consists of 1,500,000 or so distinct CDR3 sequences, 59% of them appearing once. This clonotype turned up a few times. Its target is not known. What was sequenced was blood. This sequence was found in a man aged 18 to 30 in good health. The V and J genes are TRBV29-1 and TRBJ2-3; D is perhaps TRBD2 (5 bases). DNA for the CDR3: TGCAGCGCCGGGGTCAGAAGCACAGATACGCAGTATTTT. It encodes CSAGVRSTDTQYF.